This T cell receptor (beta chain) was found in a study of spatial heterogeneity in lung cancer. Study-wide background: Fewer alpha-chain than beta-chain sequences were consistently detected. For the average unique TCR and UMI combination, more than 9.5 occurrences appeared in raw reads.

On each TCR cDNA molecule, a unique molecular identifier was present. One entry per CDR3 protein, called by TCRdb with MiXCR from the 5' RACE reads. The table shows roughly 10,000 distinct CDR3 sequences, with around 3.7% occurring only once. Time point meaning: sample taken at primary tumor resection. In each case, whole RNA from tumor, nontumor lung or frozen PBMC was sequenced unsorted. The approximately 78 donors had untreated early-stage non-small cell lung cancer. In its sample, this clonotype ranks as medium-sized (0.01 to 0.1%). From germline, CDR1 is MGHRA and CDR2 YSYEKL. This CDR3 spans 17 amino acids. Trimming pared 0 bases from V and 9 bases from J, leaving 18 bases between.

This chain joins TRBV4-1 and TRBJ1-6; D not resolved. This clonotype was sampled from a male donor with early-stage non-small cell lung cancer. Specimen: normal lung tissue next to the tumor, collected at surgery. CDR3 nucleotide sequence: TGCGCCAGCAGCCAAGATTTGGGCAGCATCTCCGGTTCACCCCTCCACTTT. This codes for CASSQDLGSISGSPLHF.